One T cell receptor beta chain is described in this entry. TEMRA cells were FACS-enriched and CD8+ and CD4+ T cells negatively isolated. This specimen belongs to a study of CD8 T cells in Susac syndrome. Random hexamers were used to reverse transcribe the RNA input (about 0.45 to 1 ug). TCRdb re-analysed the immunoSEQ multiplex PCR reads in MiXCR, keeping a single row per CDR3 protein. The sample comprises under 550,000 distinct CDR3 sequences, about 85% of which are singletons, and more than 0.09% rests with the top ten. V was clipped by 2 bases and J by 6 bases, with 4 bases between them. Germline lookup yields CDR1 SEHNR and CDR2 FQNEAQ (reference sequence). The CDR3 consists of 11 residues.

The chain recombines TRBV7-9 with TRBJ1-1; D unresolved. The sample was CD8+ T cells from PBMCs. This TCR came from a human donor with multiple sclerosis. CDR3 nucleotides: TGTGCCAGCAGCTTATCGGCTGAAGCTTTCTTT. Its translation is CASSLSAEAFF.